This entry concerns a single T cell receptor (beta chain). Its antigen is as yet unknown. The source of the sample is a study of vaccination and CD4 T cells after COVID-19. For the study at large: Post-COVID draws came a median around 100 days after diagnosis (range 35 to 161). Either a CEFX pool, an HIV-1 Nef pool, or no peptide was added to control cultures.

V lost 6 bases and J lost 2, with 13 bases in between. The CDR3 has 14 amino acids. Germline CDR1 and CDR2: MNHNS and SASEGT. Treatment defined: approximately 9-day PBMC culture with coronavirus spike peptide pools or control peptides (ViraFEST assay). Cultured CD4+ T cell DNA was sequenced using the Oncomine TCR Beta short-read assay. It was cultured CD4+ T cells from which genomic DNA was extracted. In TCRdb, the PCR reads were re-called with MiXCR into one record per CDR3 protein. This repertoire shows about 2,800 distinct CDR3 sequences, around 33% found once; its top ten account for approximately 35%.

This clonotype originated in a human donor who had recovered from COVID-19. Sequencing used CD4+ T cells from blood, cultured in vitro. J is TRBJ1-1 and V is TRBV6-1; D may be TRBD1 (5 bases). The CDR3 DNA reads as TGTGCCAGCAGGGGGGGACTAATAAACACTGAAGCTTTCTTT. Protein sequence: CASRGGLINTEAFF.